This TCR beta chain is from a study of neurological immune-mediated disorders. Trimming pared 3 bases from V and 7 bases from J, leaving 7 bases between. Germline V gene sequence: CDR1 SGHTA, CDR2 FQGNSA. The CDR3 contains 12 residues. cDNA was made by 5'RACE with 10-nucleotide random UMIs. TCRdb itself ran the 5' RACE reads through MiXCR, one entry per CDR3 protein. The profile shows tens of thousands of distinct CDR3 sequences, roughly 7% of them singletons. Findings and caveats of the study: The greatest degree of TCR clonal expansion was observed in HTLV-1-associated myelopathy, with the lowest in multiple sclerosis, below that of healthy controls.

The study drew its healthy controls from blood bank volunteers in Maryland, USA. The unsorted libraries were prepared from 2 million PBMCs (stored at -80 C). This clonotype was found many times. Its specificity is not known. The source of this sequence is a woman between 40 and 50 years old in good health. The sequencing sample was made of PBMCs. The V gene is TRBV7-2, the J gene TRBJ2-4; D gene ambiguous. CDR3: CASSFGSNIQYF. CDR3 DNA: TGTGCCAGCAGCTTTGGCAGTAACATTCAGTACTTC.